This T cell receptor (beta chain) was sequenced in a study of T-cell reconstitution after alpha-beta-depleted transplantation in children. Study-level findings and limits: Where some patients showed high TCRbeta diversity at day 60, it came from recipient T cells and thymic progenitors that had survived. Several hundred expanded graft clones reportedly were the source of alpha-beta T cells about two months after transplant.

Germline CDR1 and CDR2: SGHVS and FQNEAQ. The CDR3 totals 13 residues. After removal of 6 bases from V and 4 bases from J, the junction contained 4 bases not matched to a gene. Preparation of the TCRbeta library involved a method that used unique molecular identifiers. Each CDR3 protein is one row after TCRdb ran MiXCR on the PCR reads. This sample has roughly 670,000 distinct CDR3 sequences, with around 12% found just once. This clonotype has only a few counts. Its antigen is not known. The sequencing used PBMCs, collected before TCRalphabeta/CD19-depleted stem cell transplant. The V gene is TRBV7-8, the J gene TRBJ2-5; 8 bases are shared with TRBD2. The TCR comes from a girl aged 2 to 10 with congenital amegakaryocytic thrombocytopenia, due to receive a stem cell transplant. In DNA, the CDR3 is TGTGCCAGCAGGCCGGGGGGGGTAGAGACCCAGTACTTC. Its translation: CASRPGGVETQYF. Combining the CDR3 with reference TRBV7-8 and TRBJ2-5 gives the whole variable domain GAGVSQSPRYKVAKRGQDVALRCDPISGHVSLFWYQQALGQGPEFLTYFQNEAQLDKSGLPSDRFFAERPEGSVSTLKIQRTQQEDSAVYLCASRPGGVETQYFGPGTRLLVL.